The sequence of this TCR beta chain was determined in a study of shared clonotypes between healthy human individuals. Produced via immunoSEQ multiplex PCR; TCRdb's table is partial and in-frame only. The table records some 2.1 million clones, about 95% of them present only once. CD45RO-negative, CCR7-positively selected cells formed the naive CD8 fraction, excluding terminally differentiated effector memory CD45RA+ cells. The sequence was collected from a man aged 18 to 29 in good health. Material for sequencing was naive CD8+ T cells sorted from blood.

The DNA of the CDR3 is TGTGCCAGCAGCTTGGGGGCCTTAGCGGCCTACAATGAGCAGTTCTTC. It is translated as CASSLGALAAYNEQFF. V and J are TRBV5-4 and TRBJ2-1; D might be TRBD2 (6 bases). V was shortened by 0 bases and J by 2 bases, with 12 bases between the two germline ends. The V gene's germline CDR1 is SGHNT and CDR2 YYREEE (reference sequence). The CDR3 extends over 16 amino acids.